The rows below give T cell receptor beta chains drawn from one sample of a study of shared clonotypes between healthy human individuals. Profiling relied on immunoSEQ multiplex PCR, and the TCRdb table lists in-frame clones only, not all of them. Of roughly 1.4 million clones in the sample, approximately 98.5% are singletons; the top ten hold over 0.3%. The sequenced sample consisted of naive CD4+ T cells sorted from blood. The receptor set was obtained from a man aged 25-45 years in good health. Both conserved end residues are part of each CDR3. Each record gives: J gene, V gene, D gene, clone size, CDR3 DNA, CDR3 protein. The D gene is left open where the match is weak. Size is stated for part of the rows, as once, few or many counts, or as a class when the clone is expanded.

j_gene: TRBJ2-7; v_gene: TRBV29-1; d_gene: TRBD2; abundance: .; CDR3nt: TGCAGCGTGGGACTAGTATCTGACGAGCAGTACTTC; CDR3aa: CSVGLVSDEQYF
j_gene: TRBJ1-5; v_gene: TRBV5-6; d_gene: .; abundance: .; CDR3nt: TGTGCCAGCAGCTTGGAAGGGAATAGCAATCAGCCCCAGCATTTT; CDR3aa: CASSLEGNSNQPQHF
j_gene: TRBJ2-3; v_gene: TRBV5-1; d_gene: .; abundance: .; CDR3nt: TGCGCCAGCAGCTTGCTCGGGAAGAGCACAGATACGCAGTATTTT; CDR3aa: CASSLLGKSTDTQYF
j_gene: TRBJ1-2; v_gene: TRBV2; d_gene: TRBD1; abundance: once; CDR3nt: TGTGCCAGCAGCGAAAGGACAGGCAACCTCTTC; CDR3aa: CASSERTGNLF
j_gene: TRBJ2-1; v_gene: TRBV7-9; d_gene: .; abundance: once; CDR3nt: TGTGCCAGCAGCTTAGTGTCGACGGGGAATGAGCAGTTCTTC; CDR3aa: CASSLVSTGNEQFF
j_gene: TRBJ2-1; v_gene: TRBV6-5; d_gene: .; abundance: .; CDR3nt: TGTGCCAGCAGCCTGCGGGATGAGCAGTTCTTC; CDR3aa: CASSLRDEQFF
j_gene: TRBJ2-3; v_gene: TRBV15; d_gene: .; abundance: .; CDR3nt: TGTGCCACCAGCCCGTGGTCCGGGGGCGCAGATACGCAGTATTTT; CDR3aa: CATSPWSGGADTQYF
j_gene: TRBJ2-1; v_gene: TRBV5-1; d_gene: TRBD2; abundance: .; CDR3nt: TGCGCCAGCAGCTCTGGACTAGGAAGCTACAATGAGCAGTTCTTC; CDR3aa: CASSSGLGSYNEQFF
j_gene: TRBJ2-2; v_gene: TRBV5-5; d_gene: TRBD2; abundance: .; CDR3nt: TGTGCCAGCAGACCGGGGACTAGCGGGAACACCGGGGAGCTGTTTTTT; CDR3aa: CASRPGTSGNTGELFF
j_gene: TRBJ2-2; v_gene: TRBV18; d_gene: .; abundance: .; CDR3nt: TGTGCCAGCGACAGAGCGAACACCGGGGAGCTGTTTTTT; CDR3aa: CASDRANTGELFF
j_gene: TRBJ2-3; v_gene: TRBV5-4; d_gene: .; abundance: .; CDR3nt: TGTGCCAGCAGCTCCCGAGGGACAGATACGCAGTATTTT; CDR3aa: CASSSRGTDTQYF
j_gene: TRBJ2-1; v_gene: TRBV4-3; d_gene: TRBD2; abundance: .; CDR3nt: TGCGCCAGCAGCCAAGTCAAGGTCGGTAGCGGGATAATTCGCGAGCAGTTCTTC; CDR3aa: CASSQVKVGSGIIREQFF
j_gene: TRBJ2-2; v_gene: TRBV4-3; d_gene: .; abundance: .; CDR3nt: TGCGCCAGCAGCCAAGACAGGGTGTCAGGGGAGCTGTTTTTT; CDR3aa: CASSQDRVSGELFF
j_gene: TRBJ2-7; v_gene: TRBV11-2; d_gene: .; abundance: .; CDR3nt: TGTGCCAGCAGCCGTGGACAGCAAATCTACGAGCAGTACTTC; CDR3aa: CASSRGQQIYEQYF
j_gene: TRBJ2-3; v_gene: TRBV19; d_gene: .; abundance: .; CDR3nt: TGTGCCAGTAGTATGACTTCAGGGAGTGCAGATACGCAGTATTTT; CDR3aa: CASSMTSGSADTQYF
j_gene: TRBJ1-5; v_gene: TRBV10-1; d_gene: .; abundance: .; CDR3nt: TGCGCCAGCAGTGAGTTCCAGAATAATCAGCCCCAGCATTTT; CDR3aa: CASSEFQNNQPQHF
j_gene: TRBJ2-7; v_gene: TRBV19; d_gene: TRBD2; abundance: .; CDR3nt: TGTGCCAGTAGTATCTCTCCTAGCGGGAGGGACTACGAGCAGTACTTC; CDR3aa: CASSISPSGRDYEQYF
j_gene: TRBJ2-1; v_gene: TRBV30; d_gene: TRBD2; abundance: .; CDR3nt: TGTGCCTGGAGTATTCTAGCGGGGGACTACAATGAGCAGTTCTTC; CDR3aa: CAWSILAGDYNEQFF
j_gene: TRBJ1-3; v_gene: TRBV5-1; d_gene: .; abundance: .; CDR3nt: TGCGCCAGCAGCTTGGCCGCACTCTTATCCTCTGGAAACACCATATATTTT; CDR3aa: CASSLAALLSSGNTIYF
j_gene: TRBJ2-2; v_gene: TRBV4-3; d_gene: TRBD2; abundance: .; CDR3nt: TGCGCCAGCAGCCAAGATAGACTAGCAAACACCGGGGAGCTGTTTTTT; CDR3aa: CASSQDRLANTGELFF
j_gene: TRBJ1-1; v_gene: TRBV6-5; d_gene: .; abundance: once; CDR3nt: TGTGCCAGCAGTGGGGGGTGGGCGTCTAATCGGGCTTTCTTT; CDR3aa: CASSGGWASNRAFF
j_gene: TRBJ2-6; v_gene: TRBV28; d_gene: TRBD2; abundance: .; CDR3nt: TGTGCCAGCAGCCAATACGGACTAGCGGGAGGGCCAGGTCCTGGGGCCAACGTCCTGACTTTC; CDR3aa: CASSQYGLAGGPGPGANVLTF
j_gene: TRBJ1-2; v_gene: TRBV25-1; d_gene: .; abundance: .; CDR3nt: TGTGCCAGCAGTGAGCCGACTCGCCTGGGGGGCTACACCTTC; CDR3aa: CASSEPTRLGGYTF
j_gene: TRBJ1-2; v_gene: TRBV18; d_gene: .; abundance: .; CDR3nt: TGTGCCAGCTCACCCCAAAGGACTAACTATGGCTACACCTTC; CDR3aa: CASSPQRTNYGYTF
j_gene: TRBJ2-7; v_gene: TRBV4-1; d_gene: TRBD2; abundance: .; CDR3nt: TGCGCCAGCAGCCAAGAAAGGAGCAAACTAGCGGGAGAGTCCGAGCAGTACTTC; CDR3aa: CASSQERSKLAGESEQYF
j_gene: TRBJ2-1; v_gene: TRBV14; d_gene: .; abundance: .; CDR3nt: TGTGCCAGCAGCCATCCGACACTTCCATCCTACAATGAGCAGTTCTTC; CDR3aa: CASSHPTLPSYNEQFF
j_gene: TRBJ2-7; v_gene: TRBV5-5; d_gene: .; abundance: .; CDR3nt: TGTGCCAGCAGCAAAGGTCATTCGCCCCCTTCCGAGCAGTACTTC; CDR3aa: CASSKGHSPPSEQYF
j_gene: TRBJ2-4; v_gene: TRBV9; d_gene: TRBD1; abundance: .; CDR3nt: TGTGCCAGCAGCGTAGAGGGACAGGGAGTACCCAAAAACATTCAGTACTTC; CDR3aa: CASSVEGQGVPKNIQYF
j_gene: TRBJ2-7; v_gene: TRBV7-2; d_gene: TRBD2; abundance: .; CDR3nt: TGTGCCAGCAGACCTAGCGGGGGGCCTGGTGAGCAGTACTTC; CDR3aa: CASRPSGGPGEQYF
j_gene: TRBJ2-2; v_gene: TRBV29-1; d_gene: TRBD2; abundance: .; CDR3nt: TGCAGCGTTGCCGGGGCTAGCGGGAGTTCGAACACCGGGGAGCTGTTTTTT; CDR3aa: CSVAGASGSSNTGELFF
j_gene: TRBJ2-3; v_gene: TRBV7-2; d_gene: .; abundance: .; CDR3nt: TGTGCCAGCAGCCTGTTCGCAGATACGCAGTATTTT; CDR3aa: CASSLFADTQYF
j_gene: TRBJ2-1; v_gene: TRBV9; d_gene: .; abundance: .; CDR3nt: TGTGCCAGCAGCGTTTCCCCCACTAATGAGCAGTTCTTC; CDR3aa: CASSVSPTNEQFF
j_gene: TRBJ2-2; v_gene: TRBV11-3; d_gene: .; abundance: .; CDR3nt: TGTGCCAGCAGCTTAGTGACCGGGGAGCTGTTTTTT; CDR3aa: CASSLVTGELFF
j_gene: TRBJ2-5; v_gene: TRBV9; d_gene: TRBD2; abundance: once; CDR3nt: TGTGCCAGCAGCGTACAAGGAGCGGGAGAGGAGACCCAGTACTTC; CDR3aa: CASSVQGAGEETQYF
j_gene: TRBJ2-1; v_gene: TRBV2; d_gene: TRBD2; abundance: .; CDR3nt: TGTGCCAGCAGTGAAGTTCGGGTAGCGGGAGCCGACAATGAGCAGTTCTTC; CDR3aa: CASSEVRVAGADNEQFF
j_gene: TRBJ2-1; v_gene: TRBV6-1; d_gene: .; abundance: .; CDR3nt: TGTGCCACGTCCGTCGTAGTCCTGCGGAATGAGCAGTTCTTC; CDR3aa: CATSVVVLRNEQFF
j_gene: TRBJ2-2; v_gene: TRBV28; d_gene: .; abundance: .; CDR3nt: TGTGCCAGCAGTACACCCACGATGGGGACAGCCGGGACTTCGAACACCGGGGAGCTGTTTTTT; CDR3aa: CASSTPTMGTAGTSNTGELFF
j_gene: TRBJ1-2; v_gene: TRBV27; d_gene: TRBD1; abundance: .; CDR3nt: TGTGCCAGCAGTCTATGGGGCCCGGGACAGGGGGCGAACCACTATTCTAACTATGGCTACACCTTC; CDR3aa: CASSLWGPGQGANHYSNYGYTF
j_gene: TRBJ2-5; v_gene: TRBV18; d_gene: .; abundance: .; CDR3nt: TGTGCCAGCTCACCCGCGCATCTCCAAGAGACCCAGTACTTC; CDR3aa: CASSPAHLQETQYF
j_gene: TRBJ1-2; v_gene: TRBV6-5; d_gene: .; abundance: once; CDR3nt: TGTGCCAGCAGTTATTCAGCCAGGGGTGGTTATGGCTACACCTTC; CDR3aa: CASSYSARGGYGYTF
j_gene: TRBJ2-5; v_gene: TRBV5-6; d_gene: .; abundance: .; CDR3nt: TGTGCCAGCAGCCCTGTCAGTGAAGAGACCCAGTACTTC; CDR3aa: CASSPVSEETQYF
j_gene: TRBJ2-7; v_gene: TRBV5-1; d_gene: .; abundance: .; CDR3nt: TGCGCCAGCAGCTTGGATAGGGGCACCTACGAGCAGTACTTC; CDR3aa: CASSLDRGTYEQYF
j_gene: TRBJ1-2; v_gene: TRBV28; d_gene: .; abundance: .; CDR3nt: TGTGCCAGCAGTTCCCCAGGGAGCCCTCAGGTCGGCTACACCTTC; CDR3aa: CASSSPGSPQVGYTF
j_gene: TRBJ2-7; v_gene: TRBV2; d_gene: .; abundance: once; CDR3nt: TGTGCCAGCACCGATGGGGCAGGGAAGAACTACGAGCAGTACTTC; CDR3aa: CASTDGAGKNYEQYF
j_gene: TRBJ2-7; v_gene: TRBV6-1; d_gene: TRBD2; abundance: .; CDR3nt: TGTGCCACCACCCGGGGGGTTACCTACGAGCAGTACTTC; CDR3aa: CATTRGVTYEQYF
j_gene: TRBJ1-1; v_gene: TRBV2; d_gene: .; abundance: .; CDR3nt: TGTGCCAGCAGCGGAAATCGGGGGACTGAAGCTTTCTTT; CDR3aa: CASSGNRGTEAFF
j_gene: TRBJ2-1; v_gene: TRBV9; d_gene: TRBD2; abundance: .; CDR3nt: TGTGCCAGCAGCGTAGATTGGACTAGCGGGAGGGCCAGGGACAATGAGCAGTTCTTC; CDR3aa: CASSVDWTSGRARDNEQFF
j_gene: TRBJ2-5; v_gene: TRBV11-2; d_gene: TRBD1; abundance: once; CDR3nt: TGTGCCAGCAGCTTAGAGGACAGGTCCCAAGAGACCCAGTACTTC; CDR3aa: CASSLEDRSQETQYF
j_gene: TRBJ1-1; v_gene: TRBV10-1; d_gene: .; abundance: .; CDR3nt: TGCGCCAGCAGTGAGTCAGGGGTCGCTGAAGCTTTCTTT; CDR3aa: CASSESGVAEAFF
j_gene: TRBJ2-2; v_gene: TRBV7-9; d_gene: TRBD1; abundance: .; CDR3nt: TGTGCCAGCACCCTGAGGCCAGGGGGCACCGGGGAGCTGTTTTTT; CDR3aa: CASTLRPGGTGELFF
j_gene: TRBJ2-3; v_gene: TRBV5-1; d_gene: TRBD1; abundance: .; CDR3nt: TGCGCCAGCAGCTTCTGGGTGGGACAGGGGGCTGATACGCAGTATTTT; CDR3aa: CASSFWVGQGADTQYF
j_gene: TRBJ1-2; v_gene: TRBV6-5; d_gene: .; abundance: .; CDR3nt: TGTGCCAGCAGGGCTCCAGGTACTGCTGGCTACACCTTC; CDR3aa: CASRAPGTAGYTF
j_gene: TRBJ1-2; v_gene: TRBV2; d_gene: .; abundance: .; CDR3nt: TGTGCCAGCCGACAGGCTTTGGTCAACTATGGCTACACCTTC; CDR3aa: CASRQALVNYGYTF
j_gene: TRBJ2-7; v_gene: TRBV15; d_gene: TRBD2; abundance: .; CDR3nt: TGTGCCACCAGCAGAGATTCCGGGACTAGCGGGAGCCGCAGACCCTACGAGCAGTACTTC; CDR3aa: CATSRDSGTSGSRRPYEQYF
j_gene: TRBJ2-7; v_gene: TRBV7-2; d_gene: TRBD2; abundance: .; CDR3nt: TGTGCCAGCAGCCTTACTAGCGGTCACTCCTACGAGCAGTACTTC; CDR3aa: CASSLTSGHSYEQYF
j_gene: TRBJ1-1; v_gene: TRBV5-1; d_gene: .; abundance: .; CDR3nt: TGCGCCAGCAGCTTGGAGTTTGGCCGGACTGAAGCTTTCTTT; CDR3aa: CASSLEFGRTEAFF
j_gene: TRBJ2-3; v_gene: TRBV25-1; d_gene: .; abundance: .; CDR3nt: TGTGCCAGCAGTGCTAGTCGGGACTGGTGGGCAGATACGCAGTATTTT; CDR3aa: CASSASRDWWADTQYF
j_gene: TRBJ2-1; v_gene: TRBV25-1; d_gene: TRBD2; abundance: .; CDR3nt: TGTGCCAGCTGCCCAACGGGAGGTACCCATGAGCAGTTCTTC; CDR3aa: CASCPTGGTHEQFF
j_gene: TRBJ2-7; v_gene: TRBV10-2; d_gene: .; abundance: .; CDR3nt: TGCGCCAGCAGTGAGTCGGACGATTACTACGAGCAGTACTTC; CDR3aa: CASSESDDYYEQYF
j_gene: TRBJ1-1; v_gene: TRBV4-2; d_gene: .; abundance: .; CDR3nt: TGTGCCAGCAGCCAAGGGGCGGAGTTCGTGAACACTGAAGCTTTCTTT; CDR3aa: CASSQGAEFVNTEAFF